Below are 14 T cell receptor beta chains sequenced from a single sample in a study of shared clonotypes between healthy human individuals. Naive CD8 cells, CD45RO-negative and positively selected for CCR7, excluded terminally differentiated effector memory CD45RA+ cells. Here immunoSEQ multiplex PCR was the method, and the copy in TCRdb shows in-frame clones only, minus some. The profile shows about 2,100,000 clones, 85% to 95% of them singletons. Sample: naive CD8+ T cells from PBMCs. Receptors were obtained from a man aged 18 to 35 in good health. Some clones in this sample may be carry-over from other donors' samples.

V is TRBV13 and J is TRBJ2-2, with 8 bases fitting TRBD1. CDR3 size: 14 residues. In germline, CDR1 is PRHDT, CDR2 FYEKMQ (reference sequence). Losses at the gene ends were 6 bases for V and 7 bases for J; bases not matched to a gene: 7. CDR3 protein: CASRQGAPGGELFF. As DNA, the CDR3 is TGTGCCAGCAGGCAGGGGGCGCCCGGCGGGGAGCTGTTTTTT.

The chain employs TRBV19 and TRBJ2-7; possible D gene TRBD2, 7 bases. The V end lost 5 bases, the J end lost 2 bases, and 10 bases lay between the germline ends. The CDR3 runs to 13 residues. Germline CDR1 reads LNHDA; CDR2 reads SQIVND (reference sequence). CDR3 in DNA: TGTGCCAGTAGTGCGGGGGACACCTACGAGCAGTACTTC. Translating it yields CASSAGDTYEQYF. Looking up the rest from reference TRBV19 and TRBJ2-7 gives the full variable domain: DGGITQSPKYLFRKEGQNVTLSCEQNLNHDAMYWYRQDPGQGLRLIYYSQIVNDFQKGDIAEGYSVSREKKESFPLTVTSAQKNPTAFYLCASSAGDTYEQYFGPGTRLTVT.

The chain carries TRBV7-9 and TRBJ2-5, with 8 bases aligning to TRBD1. V lost 4 bases to trimming and J lost 5 bases; unmatched junction nucleotides: 6. Per germline, CDR1 SEHNR and CDR2 FQNEAQ (reference sequence). CDR3 length: 14 residues. The CDR3 DNA reads as TGTGCCAGCAGCTATCGGGACAGGCGGGAGACCCAGTACTTC. Encoded protein: CASSYRDRRETQYF. The variable domain in full, completed from reference TRBV7-9 and TRBJ2-5, reads DTGVSQNPRHKITKRGQNVTFRCDPISEHNRLYWYRQTLGQGPEFLTYFQNEAQLEKSRLLSDRFSAERPKGSFSTLEIQRTEQGDSAMYLCASSYRDRRETQYFGPGTRLLVL.

The chain recombines TRBV9 with TRBJ1-2, with D possibly TRBD1 on 5 matching bases. CDR1 SGDLS and CDR2 YYNGEE come from the germline V gene. The V and J ends lost 3 bases and 6 bases respectively, with 12 bases between them. The CDR3 sequence is 13 residues long. For the CDR3, the DNA is TGTGCCAGCAGCGCTCAGGGCCCCAATGGCTACACCTTC. It codes for CASSAQGPNGYTF.

The CDR3 loop is CASSLRRQESYEQYF. CDR3 sequence (DNA): TGTGCCAGCAGTCTACGCCGACAGGAATCCTACGAGCAGTACTTC. The V and J genes are TRBV27 and TRBJ2-7, with a tentative D call TRBD1 (6 bases). The CDR3 extends over 15 amino acids. Germline V gives CDR1 MNHEY, CDR2 SMNVEV (reference sequence). The V and J ends lost 5 bases and 1 base respectively, with 15 bases between them.

This chain uses TRBV4-1 with TRBJ1-2, with a weak D call TRBD1 (6 bases). V lost 4 bases, J lost 2 bases, and 17 bases lay in between. The germline V gene has CDR1 MGHRA and CDR2 YSYEKL. CDR3 size: 16 residues. CDR3 sequence reads: CASSPTQGGRNYGYTF. CDR3 DNA: TGCGCCAGCAGCCCTACCCAAGGGGGAAGGAACTATGGCTACACCTTC.

A word on this clone: The same CDR3 is also encoded by other DNA sequences in this sample. The chain is built from TRBV10-3 and TRBJ1-5, with 10 nucleotides matching TRBD1. This CDR3 is built from 14 residues. Germline assignment: CDR1 ENHRY and CDR2 SYGVKD. The junction had 4 bases not matched to a gene; V was cut back by 6 bases and J by 5 bases. The CDR3 nucleotides are TGTGCCATCAGGGGGACAGGGGACGATCAGCCCCAGCATTTT. This translates into CAIRGTGDDQPQHF.

The chain has TRBV2 and TRBJ2-7, with 9 bases lining up with TRBD2. The length of the CDR3 is 17 residues. The germline V gene encodes CDR1 SNHLY and CDR2 FYNNEI. Trimming at V came to 6 bases and at J to 0 bases, leaving 12 bases not matched to a gene. The CDR3 bases are TGTGCCAGCAGCAGCCAGGTACTAGCGGGCCTCTCCTACGAGCAGTACTTC. It codes for CASSSQVLAGLSYEQYF.

The genes are TRBV10-3 and TRBJ2-3; the match to TRBD2 covers 10 bases. The trim removed 5 bases at V and 4 bases at J, leaving 12 bases unmatched. CDR1 is ENHRY and CDR2 is SYGVKD in the germline V gene. This CDR3 is 17 amino acids long. Here the CDR3 reads CAISPNLLAGASDTQYF. The CDR3 nucleotides are TGTGCCATCAGTCCTAACCTTCTAGCGGGAGCCTCAGATACGCAGTATTTT.

V gene TRBV4-1 combines with J gene TRBJ2-7; D may be TRBD1 or TRBD2 (5 bases each). CDR1 and CDR2 from the germline V gene are MGHRA and YSYEKL. V lost 4 bases to trimming and J lost 1 base, with 11 bases between them. The CDR3 has 14 residues. CDR3: CASSPRDGSYEQYF. CDR3 in DNA: TGCGCCAGCAGCCCCCGGGACGGATCCTACGAGCAGTACTTC.

The CDR3 region has the DNA TGTGCCAGCAGCTTAGACAGGACGACCTACGAGCAGTACTTC. Protein product: CASSLDRTTYEQYF. This rearrangement joins TRBV7-9 to TRBJ2-7; TRBD1 might be the D (5 bases). Germline V CDR1 and CDR2: SEHNR, FQNEAQ (reference sequence). V lost 1 base to trimming and J lost 2 bases, with 9 bases between them. CDR3 length equals 14 residues.

The CDR3: CASSVGPRAGNTIYF. The CDR3 nucleotides are TGTGCCAGCAGCGTCGGACCCCGCGCTGGAAACACCATATATTTT. The rearrangement joins TRBV9 to TRBJ1-3; D gene unclear. CDR3 length: 15 residues. In germline, CDR1 is SGDLS, CDR2 YYNGEE. Trimming stripped 2 bases from V and 2 bases from J, with 11 bases between.

The rearrangement joins TRBV2 to TRBJ2-1, with 8 bases fitting TRBD2. The V gene end was trimmed by 1 base and the J gene end by 0 bases; junction bases not matched to a gene: 2. CDR3 length: 16 residues. Looked up from germline, CDR1 is SNHLY and CDR2 is FYNNEI. CDR3 loop: CASSEVAGSSYNEQFF. The CDR3 bases are TGTGCCAGCAGTGAAGTAGCGGGGAGCTCCTACAATGAGCAGTTCTTC.

The CDR3 protein is CASPTDPGALRTDTQYF. The DNA for the CDR3 is TGTGCCAGCCCAACCGATCCAGGAGCATTACGCACAGATACGCAGTATTTT. The rearrangement links TRBV18 to TRBJ2-3; D uncertain. This CDR3 comprises 17 residues. Looked up from germline, CDR1 is KGHSH and CDR2 is LQKENI. V was clipped by 8 bases and J by 1 base, with 22 bases between them.